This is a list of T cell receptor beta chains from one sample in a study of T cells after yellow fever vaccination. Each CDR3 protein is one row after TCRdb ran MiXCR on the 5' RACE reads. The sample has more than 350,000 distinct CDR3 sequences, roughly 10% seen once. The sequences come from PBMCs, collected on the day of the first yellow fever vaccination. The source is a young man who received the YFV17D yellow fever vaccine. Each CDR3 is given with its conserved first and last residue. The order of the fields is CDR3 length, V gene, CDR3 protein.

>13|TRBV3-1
CASSLSLDRGYTF
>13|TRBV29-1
CSVETWGGNEQFF
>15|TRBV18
CASSPRASSADTQYF
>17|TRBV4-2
CASSQGSGAGGQETQYF
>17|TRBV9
CASSSRGSGGSSDTQYF
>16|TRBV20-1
CSASGGGRANTGELFF
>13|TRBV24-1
CATSDFMGQPQHF
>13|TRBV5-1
CASSSEPDQPQHF
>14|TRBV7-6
CASSPDGGQGEQYF
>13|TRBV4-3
CASSHRSNTEAFF
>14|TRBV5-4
CASSLGWGNTEAFF
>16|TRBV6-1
CASRAKGRGFAYEQYF
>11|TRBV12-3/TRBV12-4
CASTPGGEQYF
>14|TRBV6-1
CASSRGQGGGGYTF
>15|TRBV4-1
CASRPTGDSNQPQHF
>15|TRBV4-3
CASSQVPGLGAEAFF
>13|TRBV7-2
CASSLDKYYGYTF
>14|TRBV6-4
CASRPGPPMDEQFF
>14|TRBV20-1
CSARYWVQDNEQFF
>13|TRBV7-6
CASSFRLQETQYF
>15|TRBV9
CASSAKLDSSETQYF
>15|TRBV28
CASSSSGGWGNEQFF
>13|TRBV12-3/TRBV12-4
CASSLGRSTEAFF
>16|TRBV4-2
CASSQAQAGSYNEQFF
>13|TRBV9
CASSRTGRNTIYF
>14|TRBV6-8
CASSGRGAKNIQYF
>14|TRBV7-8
CASSLGFSYNEQFF
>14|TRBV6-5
CASSYSISNEKLFF
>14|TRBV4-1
CASSRPDSRYGYTF
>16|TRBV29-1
CSVEGGGHRGFYEQYF
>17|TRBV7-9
CASSLPKDRDGTYEQYF
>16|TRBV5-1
CASSFEAGRETYEQYF
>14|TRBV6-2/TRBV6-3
CASRPPAETDTQYF